This section outlines one T cell receptor beta chain sequence together with its context. Its antigen remains unknown. Germline CDR1 SGHTA, CDR2 FQGNSA. J lost 2 bases, V lost 0 bases, and 14 bases had no gene match. The CDR3 loop spans 20 amino acids. TCRdb reanalysed the RT-PCR reads using MiXCR and keeps one entry per CDR3 protein. The sample has about 520,000 distinct CDR3 sequences; approximately 24% are singletons. The data were taken from a study of response to subunit inactivated influenza vaccine. Study results and caveats: Few new T cells, the authors suggested, are recruited by each seasonal influenza vaccination.

Sequencing used CD4+ T cells sorted from PBMCs, obtained 5 days after vaccination. The chain recombines TRBV7-2 with TRBJ2-7; 12 bases fit TRBD2. The clonotype was recovered from a middle-aged man who received an inactivated influenza vaccine. The CDR3 DNA follows: TGTGCCAGCAGCTTAGCGGGAGGCACTAGCGGGGGGAAGGGGCCCTACGAGCAGTACTTC. This codes for CASSLAGGTSGGKGPYEQYF. Drawing the rest from reference TRBV7-2 and TRBJ2-7, the complete variable domain is GAGVSQSPSNKVTEKGKDVELRCDPISGHTALYWYRQSLGQGLEFLIYFQGNSAPDKSGLPSDRFSAERTGGSVSTLTIQRTQQEDSAVYLCASSLAGGTSGGKGPYEQYFGPGTRLTVT.